The next 21 T cell receptor beta chains were all read from a single sample in a study of graft-versus-host responses after intestinal transplantation. Antigen specificity for these receptors is unknown. Generated by immunoSEQ multiplex PCR, the TCRdb table keeps only in-frame clones and is missing some. The table records over 40,000 clones, about four fifths of them present only once. The sequencing used unstimulated CD4+ T cells sorted from spleen or lymph node cells, collected before transplant. The origin of the receptors is a human donor who was the organ donor for an intestinal transplant.

V gene TRBV19 combines with J gene TRBJ1-3; 8 positions match TRBD1. The CDR3 runs to 14 residues. V gave up 6 bases and J gave up 4 bases; unmatched junction bases: 5. CDR1 and CDR2 from the germline V gene are LNHDA and SQIVND (reference sequence). The CDR3 loop reads CASSSGGAGNTIYF. The CDR3 DNA reads TGTGCCAGTAGCTCAGGGGGCGCCGGAAACACCATATATTTT.

V and J are TRBV30 and TRBJ1-5; D call uncertain. The V and J ends lost 2 bases and 6 bases respectively, with 11 bases between them. CDR1 and CDR2 from the germline V gene are GTSNPN and SVGIG (reference sequence). The CDR3 has 13 residues. CDR3 sequence: CAWSRSSGQPQHF. DNA of the CDR3: TGTGCCTGGAGTAGGTCAAGTGGTCAGCCCCAGCATTTT.

The J gene is TRBJ1-1, the V gene TRBV5-1; 7 nucleotides match TRBD1. The CDR3 extends over 15 amino acids. Germline CDR1 SGHRS, CDR2 YFSETQ. V shed 0 bases and J 3 bases; nucleotides not matched to a gene: 5. CDR3 region: CASSLAVTGDTEAFF. The CDR3 DNA sequence: TGCGCCAGCAGCTTGGCTGTTACAGGGGACACTGAAGCTTTCTTT.

This clone has just one count. V gene TRBV15 combines with J gene TRBJ2-2; D not certain. CDR1 LNHNV and CDR2 YYDKDF come from the germline V gene (reference sequence). This CDR3 spans 12 amino acids. The germline V and J ends were trimmed by 7 bases and 1 base, with 4 bases remaining between them. CDR3 amino acids: CATTGNTGELFF. The CDR3 nucleotides read TGTGCCACCACAGGGAACACCGGGGAGCTGTTTTTT.

The gene calls are TRBV6-5 and TRBJ1-6; TRBD1 matches 8 bases. The CDR3 runs 14 residues. The J segment lost 5 bases and the V segment lost 7 bases, leaving 4 bases of the junction unmatched. Germline loops: CDR1 MNHEY, CDR2 SVGAGI. In DNA, the CDR3 is TGTGCCAGCAAGACAGGGGACAATAATTCACCCCTCCACTTT. Amino acids: CASKTGDNNSPLHF.

The rearrangement links TRBV11-2 to TRBJ2-5; 9 nucleotides align to TRBD1. The DNA end is more similar to TRBJ2-7, so the J call may be wrong. Germline V gene data show CDR1 as SGHAT and CDR2 as FQNNGV. The CDR3 totals 15 residues. CDR3 nucleotides: TGTGCCAGCAGCACAGACAGGGGGAAAACCTACGAGCAGTACTTC. Translation gives CASSTDRGKTYEQYF.

This rearrangement joins TRBV7-9 to TRBJ2-1, with 9 nucleotides matching TRBD2. CDR3 size: 16 residues. V dropped 1 base and J dropped 9; count of bases not matched to a gene: 10. The germline V gene has CDR1 SEHNR and CDR2 FQNEAQ (reference sequence). The DNA for the CDR3 is TGTGCCAGCAGCTTAGAAGCTAGCGGGAAATCAGTTGAGCAGTTCTTC. Protein: CASSLEASGKSVEQFF.

The genes are TRBV15 and TRBJ2-4, with D possibly being TRBD2 (5 bases). The CDR3 covers 15 residues. With 0 bases removed from V and 0 bases from J, the gap between germline ends came to 6 bases. The germline V gene encodes CDR1 LNHNV and CDR2 YYDKDF (reference sequence). For the CDR3, the DNA is TGTGCCACCAGCAGAGATGGACTAGCCAAAAACATTCAGTACTTC. As protein: CATSRDGLAKNIQYF. The full variable domain, with the rest looked up from reference TRBV15 and TRBJ2-4, is DAMVIQNPRYQVTQFGKPVTLSCSQTLNHNVMYWYQQKSSQAPKLLFHYYDKDFNNEADTPDNFQSRRPNTSFCFLDIRSPGLGDTAMYLCATSRDGLAKNIQYFGAGTRLSVL.

The chain couples TRBV30 to TRBJ2-7; 7 nucleotides match TRBD1. V dropped 0 bases and J dropped 4; count of bases not matched to a gene: 9. Germline V gene data show CDR1 as GTSNPN and CDR2 as SVGIG (reference sequence). CDR3 length: 15 amino acids. CDR3 coding DNA: TGTGCCTGGAGTGTACGTGACAGGGCCCAATACGAGCAGTACTTC. It yields the protein CAWSVRDRAQYEQYF. Full variable domain (missing parts from reference TRBV30 and TRBJ2-7): SQTIHQWPATLVQPVGSPLSLECTVEGTSNPNLYWYRQAAGRGLQLLFYSVGIGQISSEVPQNLSASRPQDRQFILSSKKLLLSDSGFYLCAWSVRDRAQYEQYFGPGTRLTVT.

This chain joins TRBV4-2 and TRBJ2-7, with D possibly being TRBD1 (5 bases). The V gene lost 2 bases and the J gene lost 0 bases, with 8 bases spanning the gap. The CDR3 runs to 14 residues. Germline-derived CDR1 and CDR2 are LGHNA and YNFKEQ. The CDR3 DNA is TGTGCCAGCAGCCAAAGACAGAGCTCCTACGAGCAGTACTTC. It translates to CASSQRQSSYEQYF.

The sample holds one count of this clone. The chain is built from TRBV30 and TRBJ2-2; D may be TRBD2 (5 bases). Germline V gene sequence: CDR1 GTSNPN, CDR2 SVGIG (reference sequence). V was shortened by 8 bases and J by 2 bases, with 15 bases between the two germline ends. There are 14 residues in the CDR3. CDR3 amino acids: CAQSRGSNTGELFF. DNA for the CDR3: TGTGCCCAGTCCCGCGGGTCCAACACCGGGGAGCTGTTTTTT.

The CDR3 sequence: CASSLPPGAYTDTQYF. CDR3 sequence (DNA): TGTGCCAGCAGCCTCCCCCCGGGGGCCTACACAGATACGCAGTATTTT. The chain is built from TRBV5-6 and TRBJ2-3; D is possibly TRBD1 or TRBD2 (6 bases each). Germline CDR1 is SGHDT and CDR2 is YYEEEE. The CDR3 spans 16 residues. The V end was cut by 4 bases, the J end by 2 bases, with 17 bases between.

The V gene is TRBV4-1, the J gene TRBJ1-2; possible D gene TRBD1, 5 bases. Looked up from germline, CDR1 is MGHRA and CDR2 is YSYEKL. The CDR3 has 13 amino acids. Trimming left V 4 bases short and J 5 bases short, with 11 bases between. DNA of the CDR3: TGCGCCAGCAGCCCAGGGTTTGGGTATGGCTACACCTTC. Amino acids: CASSPGFGYGYTF.

This clone appeared once. The chain is built from TRBV29-1 and TRBJ1-1, with D perhaps TRBD1 (5 bases). CDR1 and CDR2 from the germline V gene are SQVTM and ANQGSEA. The CDR3 is 12 amino acids. The germline V and J ends were trimmed by 2 bases and 11 bases, with 15 bases remaining between them. The CDR3 sequence is CSVEKFRGRAFF. The CDR3 DNA is TGCAGCGTTGAAAAGTTTCGGGGGAGGGCTTTCTTT.

This chain uses TRBV7-9 with TRBJ2-1; 8 nucleotides agree with TRBD1. CDR1 and CDR2 (germline): SEHNR, FQNEAQ (reference sequence). The CDR3 consists of 15 residues. The V segment lost 2 bases and the J segment 2 bases; nucleotides outside the gene matches: 2. The CDR3 nucleotides are TGTGCCAGCAGCTTAATACAGGGGGCCTACAATGAGCAGTTCTTC. This codes for CASSLIQGAYNEQFF. The full variable domain, its missing parts supplied by reference TRBV7-9 and TRBJ2-1, is DTGVSQNPRHKITKRGQNVTFRCDPISEHNRLYWYRQTLGQGPEFLTYFQNEAQLEKSRLLSDRFSAERPKGSFSTLEIQRTEQGDSAMYLCASSLIQGAYNEQFFGPGTRLTVL.

As DNA, the CDR3 is TGTGCCAGCAGCCCATCGGGGGGAGACACTGAAGCTTTCTTT. It yields the protein CASSPSGGDTEAFF. The chain couples TRBV11-3 to TRBJ1-1; maybe TRBD1 (5 bases). V lost 5 bases, J lost 3 bases, and 13 bases lay in between. Per germline, CDR1 SGHNT and CDR2 YENEEA. This CDR3 has 14 residues.

This chain connects TRBV30 to TRBJ2-2; 7 nucleotides match TRBD1. This CDR3 comprises 15 residues. J lost 1 base, V lost 2 bases, and 4 bases had no gene match. Germline V gives CDR1 GTSNPN, CDR2 SVGIG (reference sequence). In DNA form, the CDR3 reads TGTGCCTGGAGTAAAGGACAGGTGAACACCGGGGAGCTGTTTTTT. Protein: CAWSKGQVNTGELFF.

The V call is TRBV7-6, the J call TRBJ1-2; D is uncertain. Germline V gene sequence: CDR1 SGHVS, CDR2 FNYEAQ. V lost 1 base and J lost 2, with 8 bases in between. CDR3 length equals 14 residues. For the CDR3, the DNA is TGTGCCAGCAGCTTAGTTCGTGACAACTATGGCTACACCTTC. It yields the protein CASSLVRDNYGYTF.

This clone turned up a few times. The sample contains more than one DNA sequence encoding this CDR3. The chain combines TRBV5-1 with TRBJ2-3; the D is unclear. Between the trimmed V and J ends, which lost 2 bases and 0 bases, there was a span of 1 base. The CDR3 totals 12 residues. From germline, CDR1 is SGHRS and CDR2 YFSETQ. CDR3: CASSFSTDTQYF. CDR3 DNA sequence: TGCGCCAGCAGCTTTAGCACAGATACGCAGTATTTT.

This rearrangement joins TRBV6-6 to TRBJ2-1, with TRBD2 identical over 9 bases. The germline CDR1 and CDR2 sequences are MNHNY and SVGAGI (reference sequence). Trimming removed 5 bases from V and 9 bases from J; junction bases left unmatched: 5. The CDR3 runs to 13 residues. CDR3 sequence (DNA): TGTGCCAGCAGTCGGGGACTAGCCATTGAGCAGTTCTTC. Translating gives CASSRGLAIEQFF.

The genes are TRBV7-2 and TRBJ2-1; TRBD2 matches 10 bases. CDR3 length: 15 residues. The J segment lost 9 bases and the V segment lost 4 bases, leaving 9 bases of the junction unmatched. Germline values: CDR1 SGHTA, CDR2 FQGNSA. CDR3 coding DNA: TGTGCCAGCAGCTCAAGGGGCCTAGCGGGGGTTGAGCAGTTCTTC. Residues: CASSSRGLAGVEQFF.